This is a list of T cell receptor beta chains from one sample in a study of blood T cell repertoires in COVID-19. Libraries were prepared by immunoSEQ multiplex PCR; TCRdb keeps only in-frame clonotypes and omits some of them. Among approximately 220,000 clones listed, approximately 80% were seen once. The sequencing input was peripheral blood. The receptors were sampled from a woman in her 70s with acute or convalescent COVID-19. Each CDR3 is given with its conserved first and last residue. Each record gives: V gene, clone size, J gene, D gene, CDR3 DNA, CDR3 protein. The D gene is left open where the match is weak. Only part of the rows carry a size: once, few, many, or a class if the clone is expanded.

TRBV5-4	.	TRBJ1-1	.	TGTGCCAGCAGCTTGGGGGGAGCCTTGAACACTGAAGCTTTCTTT	CASSLGGALNTEAFF
TRBV12-3/TRBV12-4	.	TRBJ1-2	TRBD1	TGTGCCAGCCTGGGACAGGGGACTGGCTACACCTTC	CASLGQGTGYTF
TRBV5-1	.	TRBJ1-5	TRBD1	TGCGCCAGCAGCTCTGGGACAGGGGGCTCCAATCAGCCCCAGCATTTT	CASSSGTGGSNQPQHF
TRBV7-2	.	TRBJ1-2	TRBD1	TGTGCCAGCAGCTTCTCCTATACAGGGGATGGCTACACCTTC	CASSFSYTGDGYTF
TRBV6-5	.	TRBJ1-2	.	TGTGCCAGCTTGACAGGACCCAGGGGATCCTATGGCTACACCTTC	CASLTGPRGSYGYTF
TRBV28	.	TRBJ2-2	.	TGTGCCAGCAGTTTATGGATGGGCCCGCTGGATACCGGGGAGCTGTTTTTT	CASSLWMGPLDTGELFF
TRBV19	.	TRBJ2-1	.	TGTGCCAGTAGTTCCAGCGCTCAGCGCCTCCTAACAATCGAGCAGTTCTTC	CASSSSAQRLLTIEQFF
TRBV10-3	.	TRBJ2-7	TRBD1	TGTGCCATCAGTGAACATGGGACAGGGGTAGCCGAGCAGTACTTC	CAISEHGTGVAEQYF
TRBV11-2	.	TRBJ2-3	TRBD2	TGTGCCAGCAGTAACGGGGGGTTGACGCAGTATTTT	CASSNGGLTQYF
TRBV3-1/TRBV3-2	.	TRBJ1-3	TRBD1	TGTGCCAGCAGCTTCGGAACCACAGGGGCTGGAAACACCATATATTTT	CASSFGTTGAGNTIYF
TRBV2	few	TRBJ2-5	TRBD2	TGTGCCAGCAGTGACCGGCTAGCGGGTGAGACCCAGTACTTC	CASSDRLAGETQYF
TRBV28	.	TRBJ1-1	.	TGTGCCAGCGAACAAACTACCGAAGGCACTGAAGCTTTCTTT	CASEQTTEGTEAFF
TRBV2	.	TRBJ1-1	.	TGTGCCAGCACAGTGAACACTGAAGCTTTCTTT	CASTVNTEAFF
TRBV2	.	TRBJ1-1	TRBD1	TGTGCCAGCAAGATCAACAGGGGGCGACGGGGCACTGAAGCTTTCTTT	CASKINRGRRGTEAFF
TRBV6-6	.	TRBJ2-1	TRBD2	TGTGCCAGCAGACTGGGACTAGCGGGGGGCCATGAGCAGTTCTTC	CASRLGLAGGHEQFF
TRBV11-2	.	TRBJ2-3	TRBD2	TGTGCCAGCAGCCCACTAGCGGGGATTACAGATACGCAGTATTTT	CASSPLAGITDTQYF
TRBV29-1	.	TRBJ2-5	.	TGCAGCGTAAAGGGGCAGGGGTGGGAAGAGACCCAGTACTTC	CSVKGQGWEETQYF
TRBV7-8	.	TRBJ2-1	.	TGTGCCAGCAGCTTACGACAGCCTCTCTCCTACAATGAGCAGTTCTTC	CASSLRQPLSYNEQFF
TRBV7-8	.	TRBJ1-1	TRBD1	TGTGCCAGCAGCTTCGGACAGGGTCCTGAAGCTTTCTTT	CASSFGQGPEAFF
TRBV18	once	TRBJ1-1	.	TGTGCCAGCTCACCAAGGGGCGTCGAAGCTTTCTTT	CASSPRGVEAFF
TRBV5-6	.	TRBJ1-3	TRBD1	TGTGCCAGCAGCTTGGCCGACAGGGTGAACACCATATATTTT	CASSLADRVNTIYF
TRBV6-5	.	TRBJ1-4	.	TGTGCCAGCAGACCAGGGACAACAACTAATGAAAAACTGTTTTTT	CASRPGTTTNEKLFF
TRBV5-1	.	TRBJ1-1	.	TGCGCCAGCAGCTTGGTGGACAGTTCCACTGAAGCTTTCTTT	CASSLVDSSTEAFF
TRBV7-9	few	TRBJ2-1	TRBD1	TGTGCCAGCAGCTGGGCCGGGACAGGGACACACAATGAGCAGTTCTTC	CASSWAGTGTHNEQFF